This TCR beta chain derives from a study of beta chain features in type 1 diabetes. Study details: Across all samples, roughly 99 million sorted cells were examined.

cDNA synthesis used the whole RNA isolate, giving expressed TCRB sequences. Method: immunoSEQ multiplex PCR; TCRdb's copy keeps in-frame clones and lacks some. The table lists 30,000 to 45,000 clones, around 64% of them singletons. This clone is labeled medium-sized. Its antigen remains unidentified. Notes on the study in general: A pattern of fewer insertions and more deletions at VDJ junctions was seen in type 1 diabetes patients. A potential influence of HLA type upon TCRB rearrangement remained unresolved herein.

From germline, CDR1 is SGHNT and CDR2 YYREEE (reference sequence). This CDR3 has 14 amino acids. The ends lost 8 bases at V and 7 bases at J; junction bases unmatched: 11. The V gene is TRBV5-4, the J gene TRBJ1-4, with 7 bases matching TRBD1. This TCR derives from a young woman in good health. Sequenced input: Tregs from blood. The CDR3 reads CASTDRDRGEKLFF. The CDR3 DNA reads as TGTGCCAGTACCGACAGGGATCGGGGTGAAAAACTGTTTTTT.